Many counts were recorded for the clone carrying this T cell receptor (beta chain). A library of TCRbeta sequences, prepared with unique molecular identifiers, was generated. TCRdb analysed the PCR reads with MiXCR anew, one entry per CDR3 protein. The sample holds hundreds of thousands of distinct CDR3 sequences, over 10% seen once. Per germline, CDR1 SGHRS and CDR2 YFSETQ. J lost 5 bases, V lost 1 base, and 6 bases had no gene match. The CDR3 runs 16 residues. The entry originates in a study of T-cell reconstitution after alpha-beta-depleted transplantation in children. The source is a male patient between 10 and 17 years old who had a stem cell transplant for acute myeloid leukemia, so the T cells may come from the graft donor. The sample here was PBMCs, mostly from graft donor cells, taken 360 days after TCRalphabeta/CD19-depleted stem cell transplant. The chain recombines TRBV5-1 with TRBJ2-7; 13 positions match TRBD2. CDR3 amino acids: CASSLWHGTSGDEQYF. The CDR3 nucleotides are TGCGCCAGCAGCTTGTGGCACGGGACTAGCGGGGACGAGCAGTACTTC.